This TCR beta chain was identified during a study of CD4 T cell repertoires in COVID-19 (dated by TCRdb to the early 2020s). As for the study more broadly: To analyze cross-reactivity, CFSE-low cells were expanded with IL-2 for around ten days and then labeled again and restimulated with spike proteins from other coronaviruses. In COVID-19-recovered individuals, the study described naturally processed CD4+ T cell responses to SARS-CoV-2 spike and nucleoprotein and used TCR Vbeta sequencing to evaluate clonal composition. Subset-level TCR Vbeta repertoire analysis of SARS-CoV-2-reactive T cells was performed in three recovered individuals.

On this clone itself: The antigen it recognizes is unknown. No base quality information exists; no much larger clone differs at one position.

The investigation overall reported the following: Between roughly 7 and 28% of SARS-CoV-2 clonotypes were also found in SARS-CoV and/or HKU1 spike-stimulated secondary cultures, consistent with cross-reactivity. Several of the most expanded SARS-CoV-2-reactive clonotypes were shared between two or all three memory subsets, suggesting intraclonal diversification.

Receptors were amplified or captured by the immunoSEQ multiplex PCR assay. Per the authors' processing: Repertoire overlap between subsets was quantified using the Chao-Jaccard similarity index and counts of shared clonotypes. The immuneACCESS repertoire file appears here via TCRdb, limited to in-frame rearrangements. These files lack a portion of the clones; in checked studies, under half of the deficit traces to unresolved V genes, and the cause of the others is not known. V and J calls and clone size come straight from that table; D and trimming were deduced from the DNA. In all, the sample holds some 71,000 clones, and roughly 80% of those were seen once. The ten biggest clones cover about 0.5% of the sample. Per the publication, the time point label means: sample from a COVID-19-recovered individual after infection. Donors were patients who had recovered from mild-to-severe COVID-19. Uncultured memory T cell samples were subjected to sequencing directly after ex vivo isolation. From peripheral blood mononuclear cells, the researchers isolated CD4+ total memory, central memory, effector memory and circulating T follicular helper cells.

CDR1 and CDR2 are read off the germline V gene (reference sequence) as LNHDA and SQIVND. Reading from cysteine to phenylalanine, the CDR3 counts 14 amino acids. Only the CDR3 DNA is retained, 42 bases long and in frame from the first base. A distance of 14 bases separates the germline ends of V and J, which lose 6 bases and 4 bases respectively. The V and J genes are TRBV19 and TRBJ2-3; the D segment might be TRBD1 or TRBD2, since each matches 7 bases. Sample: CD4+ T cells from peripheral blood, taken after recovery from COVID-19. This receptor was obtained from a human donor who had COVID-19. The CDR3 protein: CASRPAGGADTQYF. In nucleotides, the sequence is TGTGCCAGTAGACCGGCAGGGGGGGCAGATACGCAGTATTTT. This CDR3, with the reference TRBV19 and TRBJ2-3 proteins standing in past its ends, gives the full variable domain DGGITQSPKYLFRKEGQNVTLSCEQNLNHDAMYWYRQDPGQGLRLIYYSQIVNDFQKGDIAEGYSVSREKKESFPLTVTSAQKNPTAFYLCASRPAGGADTQYFGPGTRLTVL.